This T cell receptor beta chain was profiled in a study of T cell clonotyping in hematopoietic cell transplantation (dated by TCRdb to the early 2020s). Study-wide context: Pretransplant recipient samples were obtained after cytoreduction. A total of under 150 blood samples were collected in the study from 30 to 45 consecutive transplant recipients and their related donors. Patients were recruited between September 2015 and 2017 and followed until September 2020 or death. Points the paper makes about the study in general: A decrease in recipient TCR diversity was observed after transplant, and a progressive increase in pathologically expanded clonotypes was seen from day 30 to day 180. The sample size was limited and the cells went unsorted, which meant the CD4 and CD8 repertoire contributions could not be told apart. Inverse Simpson Index values from donors and from recipients before transplant predicted broader TCR repertoire diversity after transplant. Only a small fraction of recipient repertoires overlapped donor repertoires, with over 95% appearing de novo at the given depth.

From the germline V gene, CDR1 is SGHRS and CDR2 is YFSETQ. Its CDR3 holds 17 amino acids, cysteine through phenylalanine. The retained sequence is limited to the CDR3, 51 bases, with the frame set at the first base. V is reduced by 0 bases and J by 7 bases, leaving a spacing of 20 bases between them. The time point label on this specimen signifies: recipient sample about 28 days before transplant, after cytoreduction. Blood samples were obtained from recipients approximately 28 days before transplant and at days 30, 100 and 180 after transplant. Nuclei Lysis Solution was used to extract genomic DNA from fresh or cryopreserved unfractionated peripheral blood mononuclear cells. Comment on this clone: There is no known antigen for this receptor. No much larger clone exists at a distance of one base, and base qualities are not known.

TCR beta CDR3 regions were amplified from genomic DNA with the immunoSEQ assay, a bias-controlled multiplex PCR using V- and J-specific primers. A second PCR step added a proprietary barcode and Illumina adapter sequences to the CDR3 amplicons. An Illumina MiSeq instrument was used for sequencing of the CDR3 libraries. The authors processed their data as follows. Export and quality control were handled in immunoSEQ Analyzer 3.0, while downstream analyses relied on R Bioconductor and Immunarch. Repertoire metrics were calculated using only productive rearrangements within the normalized downsampled data set. In the normalized cohort, clonotypes with more than 5 templates were defined as pathologically expanded. The Inverse Simpson Index was used to measure repertoire diversity. To capture all clonotypes, CMV-specificity analyses were performed on the non-normalized data set. TCRdb re-hosts the immuneACCESS table, in-frame sequences only. Its copies lack some clones; in the studies checked, an unresolved V gene accounts for under half of them, and the cause for the rest is not known. Clone size and the V and J calls come from that table; the DNA yielded D and trimming. Here the sample has about 36,000 clones; roughly 94% occur a single time. Together, the top ten hold around 1.6% of the sample.

The receptor was isolated from a man aged 40-49 years with chronic myeloid leukemia. Some clones in this sample may be carry-over from other donors' samples. This chain is built from TRBV5-1 and TRBJ1-5; a weak D assignment points to TRBD1 (6 bases agree). The sample here was peripheral blood mononuclear cells, taken before stem cell transplant. The nucleotide sequence reads as follows: TGCGCCAGCAGCTTGGCTCCCTTACAGGGAGGTGGGCAGCCCCAGCATTTT. This sequence encodes CASSLAPLQGGGQPQHF.